A single sample gave rise to the 4 T cell receptor beta chains below, sequenced in a study of blood T cell repertoires in COVID-19. Profiled with immunoSEQ multiplex PCR; TCRdb holds only in-frame clones, not every one. Here the sample spans fewer than 300,000 clones, 70% to 90% being singletons. Sequencing input: peripheral blood. Receptors originate from a middle-aged woman who had recovered from COVID-19.

The V gene is TRBV21-1, the J gene TRBJ2-1; the table's TRBD2 call for D was not verified on the DNA. TRBV21-1 is reported as a pseudogene. The CDR3 consists of 18 residues. This chain's CDR3 is CASSGGTPGLGAGDEQFF. The CDR3 DNA follows: TGTGCCAGCAGCGGGGGGACCCCGGGACTAGGGGCTGGGGATGAGCAGTTCTTC.

J is TRBJ2-1 and V is TRBV3-1 (or the pseudogene TRBV3-2), with 9 bases lining up with TRBD2. The V gene's germline CDR1 is LGHDT and CDR2 YNNKEL (reference sequence). This CDR3 spans 17 amino acids. Unmatched junction bases numbered 11, after V lost 1 base and J lost 7 bases. The DNA of the CDR3 is TGTGCCAGCAGCCAAGCCTTGGTAGCGGGAGTGCGAAATGAGCAGTTCTTC. It specifies CASSQALVAGVRNEQFF.

This chain links TRBV2 with TRBJ2-3; 12 bases are a match to TRBD2. CDR1 SNHLY and CDR2 FYNNEI come from the germline V gene. The CDR3 totals 16 residues. The J segment lost 2 bases and the V segment lost 6 bases, leaving 6 bases of the junction unmatched. For the CDR3, the DNA is TGTGCCAGCAGCCGCGGACTAGCGGGGCCCACAGATACGCAGTATTTT. Translation gives CASSRGLAGPTDTQYF.

This chain uses TRBV5-6 with TRBJ2-5; D is undetermined. The CDR3 extends over 15 amino acids. The ends were cut back, 4 bases at V and 1 base at J, with 14 bases in the middle. From germline, CDR1 is SGHDT and CDR2 YYEEEE. This CDR3 is CASSRPLGPQETQYF. Written as DNA, the CDR3 is TGTGCCAGCAGCCGCCCGCTGGGCCCCCAAGAGACCCAGTACTTC.